This TCR beta chain stems from a study of CXCR3-negative and CXCR3-positive naive CD8 T cells. Study-level results: TCR strength was inferred from TRB CDR3 properties, while surface CD5 was comparable between naive subsets.

This clonotype registers medium-sized by frequency. Its specificity is not known. The naive CD8+ gate required CD45RO-CCR7+CD27+CD95- phenotype. TRB cDNA libraries were made by UMI-labeled 5' RACE. TCRdb reprocessed the 5' RACE reads; each CDR3 protein has one entry and no DNA is given. The repertoire shows more than 50,000 distinct CDR3 sequences; the top ten hold approximately 0.42%. CDR3 length: 13 amino acids. The germline gives CDR1 GTSNPN, CDR2 SVGIG (reference sequence). The chain couples TRBV30 to TRBJ2-7. This clonotype was sampled from a human donor in good health. Some clones in this sample may be carry-over from other donors' samples. Sequencing used naive CXCR3- CD8+ T cells from blood. Noted subset: CD45RO-CCR7+CD27+CD95- naive CD8+ T cells lacking CXCR3 (TNR3-). CDR3 region: CAWSVAGYGEQYF.